This TCR beta chain was retrieved from a study of early T cells in non-severe SARS-CoV-2 infection. Across the study: Unsorted whole-blood RNA was sequenced in bulk, leaving chains unpaired.

About this clonotype itself: The antigen is unknown.

Study-level findings and limits: There was a bias toward anti-spike CD8 responses in VDJdb matching, which missed private and CD4 specificities.

The CDR3 contains 15 residues. The V gene's germline CDR1 is LGHNA and CDR2 YSLEER. V shed 1 base and J shed 2 bases, with 10 bases lying between them. As part of library construction, unique molecular identifiers were attached to individual cDNA molecules. TCRdb independently ran MiXCR on the 5' RACE reads; one entry per CDR3 protein. The table records 35,000 to 45,000 distinct CDR3 sequences, approximately 5.9% of them present only once. This clonotype was sampled from an adult who was a healthcare worker with PCR-confirmed SARS-CoV-2 infection or an uninfected control (not recorded which). The chain is built from TRBV4-3 and TRBJ2-3; D is ambiguous. The starting material was whole blood, obtained at baseline. This CDR3 reads CASSQGRSYTDTQYF. The CDR3 nucleotides read TGCGCCAGCAGCCAAGGCCGAAGCTACACAGATACGCAGTATTTT.